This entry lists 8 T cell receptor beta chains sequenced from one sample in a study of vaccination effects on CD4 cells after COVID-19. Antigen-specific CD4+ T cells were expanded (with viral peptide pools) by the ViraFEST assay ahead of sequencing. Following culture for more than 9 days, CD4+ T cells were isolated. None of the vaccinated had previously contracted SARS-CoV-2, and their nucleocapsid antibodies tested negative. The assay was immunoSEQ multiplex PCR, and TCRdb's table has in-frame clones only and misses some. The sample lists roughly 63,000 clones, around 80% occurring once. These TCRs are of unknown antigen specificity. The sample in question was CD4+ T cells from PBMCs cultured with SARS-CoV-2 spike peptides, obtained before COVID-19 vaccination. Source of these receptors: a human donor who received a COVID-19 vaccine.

The CDR3 here is CASSLDPKNSPLHF. The CDR3 bases are TGTGCCAGCAGCTTAGACCCGAAAAATTCACCCCTCCACTTT. The J gene is TRBJ1-6, the V gene TRBV7-9, with no clear D. Germline loops: CDR1 SEHNR, CDR2 FQNEAQ (reference sequence). The CDR3 covers 14 residues. The ends were cut back, 1 base at V and 7 bases at J, with 8 bases in the middle. Drawing the rest from reference TRBV7-9 and TRBJ1-6, the complete variable domain is DTGVSQNPRHKITKRGQNVTFRCDPISEHNRLYWYRQTLGQGPEFLTYFQNEAQLEKSRLLSDRFSAERPKGSFSTLEIQRTEQGDSAMYLCASSLDPKNSPLHFGNGTRLTVT.

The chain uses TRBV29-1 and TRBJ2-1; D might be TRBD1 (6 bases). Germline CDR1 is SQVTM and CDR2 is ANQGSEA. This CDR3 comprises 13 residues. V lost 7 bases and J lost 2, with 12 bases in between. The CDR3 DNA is TGCAGCGCCTGGGACATTACCTACAATGAGCAGTTCTTC. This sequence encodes CSAWDITYNEQFF.

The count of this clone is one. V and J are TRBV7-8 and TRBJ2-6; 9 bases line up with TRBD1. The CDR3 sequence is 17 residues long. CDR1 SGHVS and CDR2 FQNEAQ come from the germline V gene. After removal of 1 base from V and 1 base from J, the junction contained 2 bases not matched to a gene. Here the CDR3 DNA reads TGTGCCAGCAGCTTAGGGACAGGGGTTTCTGGGGCCAACGTCCTGACTTTC. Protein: CASSLGTGVSGANVLTF.

The CDR3 loop reads CASSAHGPTEAFF. CDR3 bases: TGTGCCAGCAGCGCTCACGGCCCCACTGAAGCTTTCTTT. The J gene is TRBJ1-1, the V gene TRBV28; unclear D gene. The germline CDR1 and CDR2 sequences are MDHEN and SYDVKM. This CDR3 comprises 13 residues. V lost 6 bases to trimming and J lost 4 bases, with 12 bases between them.

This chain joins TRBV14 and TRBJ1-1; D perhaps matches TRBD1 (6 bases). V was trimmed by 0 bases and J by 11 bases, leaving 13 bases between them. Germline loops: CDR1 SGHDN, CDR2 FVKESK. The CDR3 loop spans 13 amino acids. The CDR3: CASSQDWRTAAFF. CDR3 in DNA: TGTGCCAGCAGCCAAGATTGGCGGACAGCGGCTTTCTTT.

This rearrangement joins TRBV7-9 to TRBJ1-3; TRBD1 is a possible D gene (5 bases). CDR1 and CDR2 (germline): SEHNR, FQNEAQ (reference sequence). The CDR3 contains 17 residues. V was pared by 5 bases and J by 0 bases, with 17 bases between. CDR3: CASSRGTGEVSGNTIYF. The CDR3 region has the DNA TGTGCCAGCAGCCGCGGGACTGGGGAGGTCTCTGGAAACACCATATATTTT.

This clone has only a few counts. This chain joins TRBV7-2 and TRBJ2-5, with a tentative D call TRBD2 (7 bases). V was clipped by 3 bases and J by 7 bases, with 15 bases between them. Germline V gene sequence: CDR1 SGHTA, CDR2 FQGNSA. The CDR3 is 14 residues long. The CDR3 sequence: CASSFSGEGGTQYF. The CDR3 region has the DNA TGTGCCAGCAGCTTTTCAGGGGAGGGAGGGACCCAGTACTTC.

The CDR3: CASSVLAGATNEKLFF. The CDR3 DNA sequence: TGTGCCAGCAGCGTCCTGGCTGGGGCAACTAATGAAAAACTGTTTTTT. The chain combines TRBV5-6 with TRBJ1-4, with D unresolved. V was shortened by 4 bases and J by 0 bases, with 13 bases between the two germline ends. From germline, CDR1 is SGHDT and CDR2 YYEEEE. The CDR3 extends over 16 amino acids.